Below are 20 T cell receptor beta chains sequenced from a single sample in a study of cytomegalovirus exposure and HLA in healthy donors. PCR amplification relied on 60 Vbeta primers (plus 13 Jbeta primers). The data were produced by immunoSEQ multiplex PCR, yet TCRdb's version contains in-frame clones alone and is incomplete. The data hold about 130,000 clones, with roughly 80% observed a single time. Sequencing input: PBMCs. The source of these receptors is a woman between 35 and 50 years old in good health and CMV-seronegative.

CDR3 in amino acids: CAISPSGTANEKLFF. As DNA, the CDR3 is TGTGCCATCAGCCCCTCCGGGACAGCGAATGAAAAACTGTTTTTT. This chain links TRBV10-3 with TRBJ1-4, with 7 bases lining up with TRBD1. The ends lost 6 bases at V and 5 bases at J; junction bases unmatched: 9. The CDR3 length is 15 residues. Germline assignment: CDR1 ENHRY and CDR2 SYGVKD.

The rearrangement links TRBV29-1 to TRBJ1-1; D may be TRBD1 (5 bases). The CDR3 has 13 amino acids. V lost 3 bases and J lost 0, with 8 bases in between. Germline CDR1 is SQVTM and CDR2 is ANQGSEA. The CDR3 sequence: CSVEEGMNTEAFF. The CDR3 nucleotides are TGCAGCGTTGAGGAGGGGATGAACACTGAAGCTTTCTTT.

In the case of this clone: This CDR3 is also generated by other DNA sequences in the sample. The chain combines TRBV6-1 with TRBJ1-5, with 11 bases matching TRBD1. There are 14 residues in the CDR3. The V and J ends lost 9 bases and 4 bases, in that order; junction bases with no gene match: 5. Germline CDR1 and CDR2: MNHNS and SASEGT. CDR3: CASSGTGGNQPQHF. The DNA for the CDR3 is TGTGCCAGTTCCGGGACAGGGGGGAATCAGCCCCAGCATTTT.

The rearrangement links TRBV11-2 to TRBJ2-3, with 9 bases identical to TRBD2. Germline loops: CDR1 SGHAT, CDR2 FQNNGV. Losses at the gene ends were 1 base for V and 0 bases for J; bases not matched to a gene: 8. The CDR3 is made up of 18 amino acids. CDR3 bases: TGTGCCAGCAGCTTAGTCAGCGGGGGGCCTCTTAGCACAGATACGCAGTATTTT. This encodes CASSLVSGGPLSTDTQYF.

The chain recombines TRBV28 with TRBJ1-6, with D possibly TRBD1 on 6 matching bases. The CDR3 extends over 17 amino acids. Germline assignment: CDR1 MDHEN and CDR2 SYDVKM. Deletions cut 4 bases from V and 10 bases from J, with 23 bases between. CDR3 coding DNA: TGTGCCAGCAGTTCAATAGGCAGGGCCCAAAGGGGGTCACCCCTCCACTTT. Translating it yields CASSSIGRAQRGSPLHF.

This chain links TRBV5-4 with TRBJ2-7; D is possibly TRBD1 (5 bases). The V end was cut by 4 bases, the J end by 3 bases, with 8 bases between. CDR3 length: 12 residues. Germline V gene data show CDR1 as SGHNT and CDR2 as YYREEE (reference sequence). The chain's CDR3 is CASSGQGYEQYF. CDR3 DNA: TGTGCCAGCAGCGGTCAGGGCTACGAGCAGTACTTC. Drawing the rest from reference TRBV5-4 and TRBJ2-7, the complete variable domain is ETGVTQSPTHLIKTRGQQVTLRCSSQSGHNTVSWYQQALGQGPQFIFQYYREEENGRGNFPPRFSGLQFPNYSSELNVNALELDDSALYLCASSGQGYEQYFGPGTRLTVT.

The chain links TRBV7-2 to TRBJ1-1, with 7 bases matching TRBD1. Germline V CDR1 and CDR2: SGHTA, FQGNSA. CDR3 size: 14 residues. V shed 5 bases and J 2 bases; nucleotides not matched to a gene: 5. CDR3 DNA: TGTGCCAGCAGCAGGGGGCAGGCAAACACTGAAGCTTTCTTT. Its protein is CASSRGQANTEAFF. The complete variable domain, with remaining parts taken from reference TRBV7-2 and TRBJ1-1, reads GAGVSQSPSNKVTEKGKDVELRCDPISGHTALYWYRQSLGQGLEFLIYFQGNSAPDKSGLPSDRFSAERTGGSVSTLTIQRTQQEDSAVYLCASSRGQANTEAFFGQGTRLTVV.

The rearrangement uses TRBV28 and TRBJ2-7; perhaps TRBD2 as D (7 bases). This CDR3 region has 15 residues. CDR1 and CDR2 from the germline V gene are MDHEN and SYDVKM. The germline V and J ends were trimmed by 6 bases and 5 bases, with 20 bases remaining between them. The CDR3 sequence: CASSLSPRGGHEQYF. The CDR3 DNA reads TGTGCCAGCAGCCTAAGCCCTAGGGGGGGCCACGAGCAGTACTTC.

The genes are TRBV28 and TRBJ2-5; D remains unclear. Gene TRBJ2-7 matches the end of the DNA better, so the J call may be wrong. The CDR3 length is 11 residues. The germline V gene has CDR1 MDHEN and CDR2 SYDVKM. The CDR3 loop is CASSVNYEQYF. In nucleotides, the CDR3 is TGTGCCAGCAGTGTCAACTACGAGCAGTACTTC.

This clone has just a few counts. This rearrangement joins TRBV5-4 to TRBJ2-1; maybe TRBD2 (6 bases). Germline V CDR1 and CDR2: SGHNT, YYREEE (reference sequence). The CDR3 is made up of 16 amino acids. The ends were cut back, 4 bases at V and 6 bases at J, with 20 bases in the middle. The CDR3, as DNA: TGTGCCAGCAGCCCGGGGACTCGGCATCGAGGCAATGAGCAGTTCTTC. This translates into CASSPGTRHRGNEQFF.

The gene calls are TRBV7-9 and TRBJ2-1, with 11 bases identical to TRBD2. The V and J ends lost 5 bases and 6 bases, in that order; junction bases with no gene match: 6. The V gene's germline CDR1 is SEHNR and CDR2 FQNEAQ (reference sequence). The CDR3 spans 15 residues. The CDR3 coding sequence is TGTGCCAGCAGCGTAACTAGCGGGAGTTCCAATGAGCAGTTCTTC. Encoded protein: CASSVTSGSSNEQFF. Full variable domain (missing parts from reference TRBV7-9 and TRBJ2-1): DTGVSQNPRHKITKRGQNVTFRCDPISEHNRLYWYRQTLGQGPEFLTYFQNEAQLEKSRLLSDRFSAERPKGSFSTLEIQRTEQGDSAMYLCASSVTSGSSNEQFFGPGTRLTVL.

This chain connects TRBV5-1 to TRBJ1-2, with unresolved D. There are 11 residues in the CDR3. Germline V gene sequence: CDR1 SGHRS, CDR2 YFSETQ. V was pared by 0 bases and J by 13 bases, with 10 bases between. As DNA, the CDR3 is TGCGCCAGCAGCTTGGACGCCGGACTCACCTTC. Translated: CASSLDAGLTF.

In this sample, this clone turned up once. J is TRBJ1-5 and V is TRBV19; the match to TRBD1 covers 12 bases. The germline gives CDR1 LNHDA, CDR2 SQIVND (reference sequence). With V trimmed by 3 bases and J by 2 bases, 2 bases remained unmatched. The CDR3 has 16 residues. The CDR3 coding sequence is TGTGCCAGTAGTATGGGACAGGGGGCAGGCAATCAGCCCCAGCATTTT. Translating it yields CASSMGQGAGNQPQHF.

This clone was counted a few times. V and J are TRBV4-1 and TRBJ1-3, with 7 bases aligning to TRBD1. This CDR3 spans 16 amino acids. V lost 4 bases and J lost 0; bases outside the gene matches: 6. Germline V gene sequence: CDR1 MGHRA, CDR2 YSYEKL. Written as DNA, the CDR3 is TGCGCCAGCAGCCGTCCGACAGGGAGCTCTGGAAACACCATATATTTT. Translated, it gives CASSRPTGSSGNTIYF.

The chain joins TRBV9 to TRBJ2-5; 13 nucleotides agree with TRBD2. This CDR3 region has 15 residues. CDR1 SGDLS and CDR2 YYNGEE come from the germline V gene. After removal of 3 bases from V and 5 bases from J, the junction contained 4 bases not matched to a gene. The CDR3 region has the DNA TGTGCCAGCAGCGAACTAGCGGGAGGGCCGGAGACCCAGTACTTC. This sequence encodes CASSELAGGPETQYF.

V and J are TRBV7-8 and TRBJ1-1; 8 positions agree with TRBD1. The germline V gene encodes CDR1 SGHVS and CDR2 FQNEAQ. This CDR3 spans 14 amino acids. V was pared by 5 bases and J by 4 bases, with 6 bases of the junction left unmatched. CDR3 in amino acids: CASSKTGVATEAFF. CDR3 sequence (DNA): TGTGCCAGCAGCAAGACAGGGGTGGCCACTGAAGCTTTCTTT.

V usage is TRBV2 and J usage is TRBJ1-5; no firm D call. The CDR3 spans 14 residues. Looked up from germline, CDR1 is SNHLY and CDR2 is FYNNEI. Trimming removed 2 bases from V and 3 bases from J, with 8 bases in between. CDR3 DNA sequence: TGTGCCAGCAGTGAAACGGGGTTCAATCAGCCCCAGCATTTT. It encodes CASSETGFNQPQHF. The whole variable domain, remainder taken from reference TRBV2 and TRBJ1-5, is EPEVTQTPSHQVTQMGQEVILRCVPISNHLYFYWYRQILGQKVEFLVSFYNNEISEKSEIFDDQFSVERPDGSNFTLKIRSTKLEDSAMYFCASSETGFNQPQHFGDGTRLSIL.

This sequence joins TRBV29-1 and TRBJ2-3; 8 positions agree with TRBD2. V lost 7 bases to trimming and J lost 6 bases; unmatched junction nucleotides: 15. Germline V gives CDR1 SQVTM, CDR2 ANQGSEA. The CDR3 contains 15 residues. The chain's CDR3 is CSGSGSGGGVDTQYF. The CDR3 nucleotides are TGCAGCGGGTCCGGAAGCGGGGGCGGTGTGGATACGCAGTATTTT.

The chain combines TRBV5-1 with TRBJ2-2; D is perhaps TRBD1 (5 bases). The V gene lost 0 bases and the J gene lost 0 bases, with 9 bases spanning the gap. Germline CDR1 SGHRS, CDR2 YFSETQ. This CDR3 spans 16 amino acids. The CDR3 DNA reads TGCGCCAGCAGCTTGGAGGGGCTACCGAACACCGGGGAGCTGTTTTTT. Translation gives CASSLEGLPNTGELFF.

The chain is built from TRBV19 and TRBJ2-7; 8 positions agree with TRBD1. The V gene's germline CDR1 is LNHDA and CDR2 SQIVND (reference sequence). Trimming at V came to 10 bases and at J to 7 bases, leaving 9 bases not matched to a gene. The CDR3 extends over 12 amino acids. DNA of the CDR3: TGTGCCACCAGGGACAGGTTGGGAGAGCAGTACTTC. Residues: CATRDRLGEQYF.